A single sample gave rise to the 16 T cell receptor beta chains below, sequenced in a study of cytomegalovirus exposure and HLA in healthy donors. The PCR made use of 60 Vbeta and 13 Jbeta primers. Using immunoSEQ multiplex PCR, the repertoire was profiled, and TCRdb retains in-frame clones only, with some absent. The repertoire holds around 230,000 clones, roughly 85% seen once, with 0.24% in the top ten. Sample: PBMCs. These receptor sequences come from a girl aged 2-10 years in good health and CMV-seronegative.

The CDR3 DNA sequence: TGTGCCAGCAGTTCCTTGCTAGCGGCCACAGATACGCAGTATTTT. Translated, it gives CASSSLLAATDTQYF. V and J are TRBV2 and TRBJ2-3; 7 nucleotides agree with TRBD2. Germline V CDR1 and CDR2: SNHLY, FYNNEI. J was trimmed by 2 bases and V by 5 bases; bases with no gene match: 7. The CDR3 has 15 amino acids.

The chain joins TRBV18 to TRBJ1-2; maybe TRBD1 (5 bases). The length of the CDR3 is 13 residues. V lost 6 bases and J lost 4, with 12 bases in between. Germline CDR1 KGHSH, CDR2 LQKENI. The CDR3 reads CASSFVGAYGYTF. The CDR3 DNA is TGTGCCAGCTCGTTCGTAGGGGCCTATGGCTACACCTTC.

The chain employs TRBV18 and TRBJ1-2; D remains ambiguous. V was pared by 0 bases and J by 5 bases, with 7 bases between. CDR1 and CDR2 (germline): KGHSH, LQKENI. This CDR3 is 13 amino acids long. The CDR3 DNA sequence: TGTGCCAGCTCACCACCTTACTCTTATGGCTACACCTTC. Translated, it gives CASSPPYSYGYTF.

V gene TRBV9 combines with J gene TRBJ2-1; D is perhaps TRBD2 (6 bases). Germline V gene lookup returns CDR1 SGDLS and CDR2 YYNGEE. V gave up 3 bases and J gave up 5 bases, with 21 bases separating them. The length of the CDR3 is 17 residues. The CDR3 reads CASSARPMPSVHNEQFF. CDR3 coding DNA: TGTGCCAGCAGCGCCAGGCCCATGCCTAGCGTCCACAATGAGCAGTTCTTC. Variable domain in full (rest from reference TRBV9 and TRBJ2-1): DSGVTQTPKHLITATGQRVTLRCSPRSGDLSVYWYQQSLDQGLQFLIQYYNGEERAKGNILERFSAQQFPDLHSELNLSSLELGDSALYFCASSARPMPSVHNEQFFGPGTRLTVL.

The chain joins TRBV9 to TRBJ2-1, with 16 bases lining up with TRBD2. After removal of 0 bases from V and 3 bases from J, the junction contained 3 bases not matched to a gene. This CDR3 is 18 amino acids long. Germline assignment: CDR1 SGDLS and CDR2 YYNGEE. The CDR3 DNA follows: TGTGCCAGCAGCGTAGGGGGACTAGCGGGAGGGTTCTACAATGAGCAGTTCTTC. Translating gives CASSVGGLAGGFYNEQFF.

This clone was recorded only once. CDR3 coding DNA: TGTGCCAGTAGTACCGGGTATCCTAATGAAAAACTGTTTTTT. Its protein product is CASSTGYPNEKLFF. The chain recombines TRBV19 with TRBJ1-4, with unresolved D. Germline values: CDR1 LNHDA, CDR2 SQIVND (reference sequence). The CDR3 runs 14 residues. Trimming pared 4 bases from V and 3 bases from J, leaving 9 bases between. Drawing the rest from reference TRBV19 and TRBJ1-4, the complete variable domain is DGGITQSPKYLFRKEGQNVTLSCEQNLNHDAMYWYRQDPGQGLRLIYYSQIVNDFQKGDIAEGYSVSREKKESFPLTVTSAQKNPTAFYLCASSTGYPNEKLFFGSGTQLSVL.

The genes are TRBV7-9 and TRBJ2-7; the match to TRBD2 covers 8 bases. V shed 5 bases, J shed 3 bases, and the junction held 3 bases outside the gene matches. CDR3 size: 13 residues. Germline assignment: CDR1 SEHNR and CDR2 FQNEAQ (reference sequence). The CDR3 loop reads CASSPGTSYEQYF. The CDR3 coding sequence is TGTGCCAGCAGCCCTGGGACTAGCTACGAGCAGTACTTC.

This clone has only a few counts. V and J are TRBV25-1 and TRBJ2-1; TRBD2 is a possible D gene (5 bases). Between the trimmed V and J ends, which lost 9 bases and 8 bases, there was a span of 14 bases. CDR1 MGHDK and CDR2 SYGVNS come from the germline V gene. This CDR3 spans 12 amino acids. The CDR3 DNA is TGTGCCAGTCCTGATTACGGGGATGAGCAGTTCTTC. It encodes CASPDYGDEQFF.

This clone was picked up a small number of times. This sequence joins TRBV5-1 and TRBJ2-5; D ambiguous. With 0 bases removed from V and 2 bases from J, the gap between germline ends came to 5 bases. The CDR3 totals 13 residues. The germline gives CDR1 SGHRS, CDR2 YFSETQ. CDR3 sequence reads: CASSLGQQETQYF. The DNA of the CDR3 is TGCGCCAGCAGCTTGGGGCAGCAAGAGACCCAGTACTTC.

The V gene is TRBV2, the J gene TRBJ1-3; D possibly corresponds to TRBD1 (6 bases). Germline-derived CDR1 and CDR2 are SNHLY and FYNNEI. This CDR3 spans 14 amino acids. Trimming removed 6 bases from V and 3 bases from J, with 12 bases in between. The CDR3 spells CASRAQGYGNTIYF. As DNA, the CDR3 is TGTGCCAGCAGGGCACAGGGTTATGGAAACACCATATATTTT.

The chain uses TRBV29-1 and TRBJ2-1, with D hard to call. The CDR3 is 13 residues long. From germline, CDR1 is SQVTM and CDR2 ANQGSEA. The V end was cut by 7 bases, the J end by 1 base, with 11 bases between. CDR3 residues: CSAATGSYNEQFF. The CDR3, as DNA: TGCAGCGCCGCGACGGGTTCCTACAATGAGCAGTTCTTC.

The V gene is TRBV6-5, the J gene TRBJ2-5; D is undetermined. The CDR3 consists of 13 residues. Trimming left V 8 bases short and J 4 bases short, with 14 bases between. In germline, CDR1 is MNHEY, CDR2 SVGAGI. In nucleotides, the CDR3 is TGTGCCAGCCGATCTACTGGTACAGAGACCCAGTACTTC. Its protein is CASRSTGTETQYF.

The J gene is TRBJ2-7, the V gene TRBV4-1; D perhaps matches TRBD2 (6 bases). V was clipped by 4 bases and J by 2 bases, with 12 bases between them. CDR1 is MGHRA and CDR2 is YSYEKL in the germline V gene. The CDR3 runs 14 residues. The CDR3, as DNA: TGCGCCAGCAGCCTGGGGGGACTTGCCTACGAGCAGTACTTC. Encoded protein: CASSLGGLAYEQYF.

The chain employs TRBV6-5 and TRBJ1-5, with no clear D. Germline values: CDR1 MNHEY, CDR2 SVGAGI. V dropped 8 bases and J dropped 4 bases, with 6 bases sitting between them. This CDR3 is 11 amino acids long. CDR3 coding DNA: TGTGCCAGCGGCCGAAATCAGCCCCAGCATTTT. Translated: CASGRNQPQHF.

The chain couples TRBV7-8 to TRBJ1-5; D is ambiguous. Between the trimmed V and J ends, which lost 1 base and 4 bases, there was a span of 8 bases. There are 14 residues in the CDR3. The germline V gene has CDR1 SGHVS and CDR2 FQNEAQ. In DNA form, the CDR3 reads TGTGCCAGCAGCTTAGTGCGCATAAATCAGCCCCAGCATTTT. Translation gives CASSLVRINQPQHF.

V is TRBV29-1 and J is TRBJ2-5; the D gene is possibly TRBD1 (5 bases). In germline, CDR1 is SQVTM, CDR2 ANQGSEA. The V end lost 3 bases, the J end lost 7 bases, and 9 bases lay between the germline ends. The CDR3 loop spans 11 amino acids. The CDR3 DNA is TGCAGCGTTGAGAAAACAGGGACCCAGTACTTC. Protein sequence: CSVEKTGTQYF.